The 10 T cell receptor beta chains below were found in one sample sequenced in a study of PD-L1 blockade in urothelial cancer. Profiled with immunoSEQ multiplex PCR; TCRdb holds only in-frame clones, not every one. The sample contains around 50,000 clones, 84% of which appear only once. Regarding time point: pretreatment peripheral blood. Source: PBMCs, taken around atezolizumab (anti-PD-L1) treatment. Receptors originate from a man in his forties or fifties with urothelial cancer.

J is TRBJ1-2 and V is TRBV27, with D tentatively TRBD1 (6 bases). The CDR3 is 14 amino acids. Germline CDR1 is MNHEY and CDR2 is SMNVEV (reference sequence). Trimming took 8 bases from V and 4 from J, leaving 17 bases between them. This CDR3 is CASRTRGASYGYTF. CDR3 DNA sequence: TGTGCCAGCCGGACCCGGGGGGCTAGCTATGGCTACACCTTC.

The chain couples TRBV5-4 to TRBJ2-7; the match to TRBD2 covers 7 bases. The trim removed 5 bases at V and 3 bases at J, leaving 5 bases unmatched. Germline V gene lookup returns CDR1 SGHNT and CDR2 YYREEE (reference sequence). This CDR3 comprises 13 residues. CDR3 in DNA: TGTGCCAGCAGTGGGCGGGGGAACTACGAGCAGTACTTC. This codes for CASSGRGNYEQYF.

The V gene is TRBV18, the J gene TRBJ2-7, with 8 bases identical to TRBD2. V trimming: 5 bases; J trimming: 2 bases; junction bases outside the gene matches: 17. Per germline, CDR1 KGHSH and CDR2 LQKENI. The CDR3 is 18 residues long. This chain's CDR3 is CASSFKTSAINGTYEQYF. The CDR3 DNA sequence: TGTGCCAGCTCATTCAAGACTAGCGCAATCAATGGGACCTACGAGCAGTACTTC.

The genes are TRBV27 and TRBJ2-2; the D gene is possibly TRBD1 (6 bases). The CDR3 sequence is 14 residues long. Trimming removed 3 bases at V and 9 bases at J, with 14 bases between. The germline V gene has CDR1 MNHEY and CDR2 SMNVEV (reference sequence). CDR3 loop: CASSLGHRIRELFF. In nucleotides, the CDR3 is TGTGCCAGCAGTTTGGGACACCGGATCCGGGAGCTGTTTTTT.

The chain combines TRBV2 with TRBJ1-1; D may be TRBD1 (5 bases). The CDR3 length is 14 residues. The germline CDR1 and CDR2 sequences are SNHLY and FYNNEI. Trimming left V 7 bases short and J 5 bases short, with 17 bases between. CDR3 sequence: CASTGQGKGTEAFF. The DNA of the CDR3 is TGTGCCAGCACTGGACAAGGGAAGGGAACTGAAGCTTTCTTT. The variable domain in full, with the rest retrieved from reference TRBV2 and TRBJ1-1, is EPEVTQTPSHQVTQMGQEVILRCVPISNHLYFYWYRQILGQKVEFLVSFYNNEISEKSEIFDDQFSVERPDGSNFTLKIRSTKLEDSAMYFCASTGQGKGTEAFFGQGTRLTVV.

The chain is built from TRBV29-1 and TRBJ1-2; a weak D match, TRBD1 (5 bases). Germline-derived CDR1 and CDR2 are SQVTM and ANQGSEA. The CDR3 runs to 14 residues. Trimming removed 4 bases at V and 0 bases at J, with 12 bases between. CDR3 in amino acids: CSVAGDSSNYGYTF. CDR3 DNA: TGCAGCGTTGCCGGGGACTCCTCTAACTATGGCTACACCTTC.

The genes are TRBV7-9 and TRBJ2-3; 8 bases align to TRBD1. J lost 2 bases, V lost 4 bases, and 8 bases had no gene match. The germline V gene encodes CDR1 SEHNR and CDR2 FQNEAQ (reference sequence). This CDR3 has 16 residues. The CDR3 reads CASSSIQGGDTDTQYF. The CDR3 DNA is TGTGCCAGCAGCTCAATACAGGGGGGAGACACAGATACGCAGTATTTT. The whole variable domain, remainder taken from reference TRBV7-9 and TRBJ2-3, is DTGVSQNPRHKITKRGQNVTFRCDPISEHNRLYWYRQTLGQGPEFLTYFQNEAQLEKSRLLSDRFSAERPKGSFSTLEIQRTEQGDSAMYLCASSSIQGGDTDTQYFGPGTRLTVL.

The gene calls are TRBV5-1 and TRBJ1-3; possibly TRBD1 for D (5 bases). V lost 4 bases, J lost 9 bases, and 11 bases lay in between. The CDR3 runs to 12 residues. Per germline, CDR1 SGHRS and CDR2 YFSETQ. The chain's CDR3 is CASSQGGSTIYF. CDR3 coding DNA: TGCGCCAGCAGCCAGGGAGGGAGCACCATATATTTT.

The chain links TRBV27 to TRBJ2-1, with D tentatively TRBD1 (5 bases). The CDR3 is made up of 15 amino acids. Per germline, CDR1 MNHEY and CDR2 SMNVEV (reference sequence). Trimming pared 6 bases from V and 5 bases from J, leaving 17 bases between. The chain's CDR3 is CASRTDQGPNNEQFF. CDR3 nucleotide sequence: TGTGCCAGCAGAACAGACCAGGGTCCTAACAATGAGCAGTTCTTC.

J is TRBJ1-2 and V is TRBV18; the D is unclear. V dropped 3 bases and J dropped 3 bases, with 17 bases sitting between them. The CDR3 is 16 residues long. Germline assignment: CDR1 KGHSH and CDR2 LQKENI. The CDR3 region has the DNA TGTGCCAGCTCACCGGTCCCCTATTCTTATGACTATGGCTACACCTTC. Amino acids: CASSPVPYSYDYGYTF.